These 21 T cell receptor beta chains were all obtained from the same sample, sequenced in a study of T cells in Graves' hyperthyroidism and ophthalmopathy. RNA transcripts yielded amplified TCR beta CDR3 regions. RT-PCR in the first round (using the HTBI primer set) targeted the TCR CDR3. TCRdb independently ran MiXCR on the multiplex PCR reads; one entry per CDR3 protein. The sample lists over 400,000 distinct CDR3 sequences; approximately 23% were seen once. The sequenced sample consisted of blood. These receptors were collected from a woman aged 65 to 85 with Graves' ophthalmopathy.

This clonotype was observed many times. The chain couples TRBV3-1 to TRBJ2-7; 7 nucleotides line up with TRBD2. V lost 7 bases and J lost 2; bases outside the gene matches: 5. Germline V gives CDR1 LGHDT, CDR2 YNNKEL (reference sequence). CDR3 length: 13 residues. CDR3 loop: CASTVGRAYEQYF. CDR3 nucleotide sequence: TGTGCCAGCACCGTGGGGAGGGCCTACGAGCAGTACTTC.

This clonotype came up a few times. The rearrangement joins TRBV6-2 or TRBV6-3 to TRBJ2-5; D uncertain. The CDR3 sequence is 15 residues long. In germline, CDR1 is MNHEY, CDR2 SVGEGT. The V end lost 1 base, the J end lost 1 base, and 10 bases lay between the germline ends. This CDR3 is CASSYWSGSQETQYF. CDR3 DNA sequence: TGTGCCAGCAGTTACTGGTCAGGCTCCCAAGAGACCCAGTACTTC.

This clonotype was seen more than once but under ten times. J is TRBJ1-4 and V is TRBV6-5; 9 bases align to TRBD1. The CDR3 spans 13 residues. Germline loops: CDR1 MNHEY, CDR2 SVGAGI. V shed 2 bases and J 11 bases; nucleotides not matched to a gene: 3. This CDR3 is CASSYPGTGKLFF. In nucleotides, the CDR3 is TGTGCCAGCAGTTACCCCGGGACAGGGAAACTGTTTTTT.

V usage is TRBV6-1 and J usage is TRBJ1-5; unclear D gene. In germline, CDR1 is MNHNS, CDR2 SASEGT. The CDR3 is 16 amino acids. V shed 5 bases and J shed 0 bases, with 14 bases lying between them. The CDR3 protein is CASSLPPWDSNQPQHF. The CDR3 region has the DNA TGTGCCAGCAGTCTCCCCCCATGGGATAGCAATCAGCCCCAGCATTTT.

The chain combines TRBV10-2 with TRBJ1-1; D uncertain. The germline V and J ends were trimmed by 2 bases and 0 bases, with 4 bases remaining between them. The germline V gene has CDR1 WSHSY and CDR2 SAAADI. This CDR3 spans 13 amino acids. The CDR3 protein is CASSERMNTEAFF. CDR3 DNA sequence: TGCGCCAGCAGTGAGAGGATGAACACTGAAGCTTTCTTT.

This clonotype was observed a few times. V gene TRBV19 combines with J gene TRBJ2-2, with D possibly being TRBD2 (5 bases). With 5 bases removed from V and 1 base from J, the gap between germline ends came to 8 bases. CDR1 and CDR2 (germline): LNHDA, SQIVND (reference sequence). There are 14 residues in the CDR3. The CDR3 region is CASSVTRNTGELFF. The CDR3 DNA reads TGTGCCAGTAGTGTCACTAGGAACACCGGGGAGCTGTTTTTT.

There are many counts of this clonotype. J is TRBJ2-3 and V is TRBV12-3 or TRBV12-4; a weak D match, TRBD1 (6 bases). With 5 bases removed from V and 4 bases from J, the gap between germline ends came to 13 bases. The CDR3 extends over 14 amino acids. CDR3 protein: CASSPRTASDTQYF. CDR3 sequence (DNA): TGTGCCAGCAGTCCTCGGACAGCGTCAGATACGCAGTATTTT.

This clonotype was recorded many times. The chain joins TRBV20-1 to TRBJ2-5; 7 bases agree with TRBD1. Germline trimming cut 5 bases from V and 1 base from J; bases unmatched to any gene: 7. Germline V gives CDR1 DFQATT, CDR2 SNEGSKA (reference sequence). The CDR3 covers 14 residues. CDR3 sequence (DNA): TGCAGTGCTGGGGGACAGCTACTCCAAGAGACCCAGTACTTC. Residues: CSAGGQLLQETQYF.

In this sample, this clonotype turned up a few times. V and J are TRBV12-3 or TRBV12-4 and TRBJ2-2; D is perhaps TRBD1 (6 bases). V was cut by 4 bases and J by 3 bases, with 12 bases left in between. The CDR3 runs 15 residues. The CDR3 bases are TGTGCCAGCAGTTGGCGACAGGAGTACACCGGGGAGCTGTTTTTT. It is translated as CASSWRQEYTGELFF.

This chain joins TRBV6-2 or TRBV6-3 and TRBJ1-1; tentatively, D is TRBD1 (6 bases). The CDR3 sequence is 14 residues long. V gave up 4 bases and J gave up 4 bases, with 13 bases separating them. Germline assignment: CDR1 MNHEY and CDR2 SVGEGT. CDR3 loop: CASSSSTGITEAFF. The CDR3 DNA follows: TGTGCCAGCAGTTCCTCCACAGGGATCACTGAAGCTTTCTTT.

This clonotype has a count of ten or more. The V gene is TRBV12-3 or TRBV12-4, the J gene TRBJ2-5, with 8 bases aligning to TRBD2. V lost 8 bases, J lost 4 bases, and 6 bases stayed unmatched. The length of the CDR3 is 13 residues. The CDR3 DNA reads as TGTGCCAGCGCTTGGGCGGGAGGAGAGACCCAGTACTTC. Amino acid sequence: CASAWAGGETQYF.

This clonotype was counted only a few times. The CDR3: CASSDMRRDTEAFF. The CDR3 nucleotides are TGTGCCAGCAGTGATATGAGGAGGGACACTGAAGCTTTCTTT. The chain uses TRBV25-1 and TRBJ1-1; D unclear. V was clipped by 3 bases and J by 3 bases, with 11 bases between them. CDR3 length: 14 amino acids. Germline lookup yields CDR1 MGHDK and CDR2 SYGVNS.

This clonotype has a handful of counts. The chain employs TRBV10-3 and TRBJ2-7, with TRBD2 matching over 16 bases. CDR1 and CDR2 from the germline V gene are ENHRY and SYGVKD. This CDR3 has 16 amino acids. Trimming took 7 bases from V and 3 from J; bases not matched to a gene: 6. The CDR3 DNA reads TGTGCCATCATGGGGACTAGCGGGAGGGCCGTCTACGAGCAGTACTTC. It is translated as CAIMGTSGRAVYEQYF.

In this sample, this clonotype turned up a few times. The chain has TRBV10-3 and TRBJ2-5; TRBD1 agrees at 7 bases. CDR1 and CDR2 from the germline V gene are ENHRY and SYGVKD. The V and J ends lost 2 bases and 4 bases, in that order; junction bases with no gene match: 10. The CDR3 runs to 16 residues. CDR3 sequence reads: CAISEKTQGLGETQYF. The CDR3 DNA reads as TGTGCCATCAGTGAGAAGACACAGGGGCTTGGAGAGACCCAGTACTTC.

This clonotype was found a few times. The rearrangement links TRBV6-1 to TRBJ2-2; 7 bases agree with TRBD2. The CDR3 runs to 14 residues. Trimming removed 5 bases from V and 5 bases from J; junction bases left unmatched: 5. Germline CDR1 is MNHNS and CDR2 is SASEGT. The CDR3 DNA sequence: TGTGCCAGCAGTAGATCGGGGGGAACCGGGGAGCTGTTTTTT. Amino acids: CASSRSGGTGELFF.

The chain joins TRBV12-3 or TRBV12-4 to TRBJ2-1; 13 bases agree with TRBD2. CDR3 length: 17 residues. Trimming removed 3 bases from V and 9 bases from J; junction bases left unmatched: 11. Here the CDR3 reads CASSFNWDGLAGAEQFF. The CDR3 DNA is TGTGCCAGCAGTTTTAATTGGGATGGACTAGCGGGAGCTGAGCAGTTCTTC.

The V call is TRBV3-1, the J call TRBJ2-7; tentatively, D is TRBD2 (5 bases). Deletions cut 5 bases from V and 7 bases from J, with 12 bases between. There are 12 residues in the CDR3. Germline CDR1 is LGHDT and CDR2 is YNNKEL (reference sequence). The CDR3 DNA reads as TGTGCCAGCAGCAAGTTACGGACTGAGCAGTACTTC. Amino acid sequence: CASSKLRTEQYF.

This clonotype was counted only a few times. This chain links TRBV30 with TRBJ1-2, with D possibly matching TRBD1 (5 bases). This CDR3 region has 12 residues. Trimming removed 2 bases from V and 4 bases from J, with 8 bases in between. Germline V lookup: CDR1 GTSNPN, CDR2 SVGIG (reference sequence). CDR3 in DNA: TGTGCCTGGAGTCGAGACAGCTATGGCTACACCTTC. Translation gives CAWSRDSYGYTF.

This chain links TRBV5-1 with TRBJ2-6; no reliable D call. The CDR3 consists of 15 residues. Trimming cost V 4 bases and J 0 bases, with 8 bases left between them. Germline loops: CDR1 SGHRS, CDR2 YFSETQ. The CDR3 spells CASSPHDSGANVLTF. The CDR3 region has the DNA TGCGCCAGCAGCCCTCATGACTCTGGGGCCAACGTCCTGACTTTC.

In its sample, this clonotype was seen a few times. The chain recombines TRBV28 with TRBJ1-2, with 10 bases that match TRBD1. CDR1 is MDHEN, CDR2 SYDVKM, per germline. The CDR3 spans 13 residues. Germline trimming cut 7 bases from V and 6 bases from J; bases unmatched to any gene: 5. The CDR3 loop is CASTPGTGDGYTF. The CDR3 region has the DNA TGTGCCAGCACCCCAGGGACAGGGGATGGCTACACCTTC.

This clonotype was seen repeatedly, ten times or more. CDR3: CASSLEGNSGGSEQFF. CDR3 DNA: TGCGCCAGCAGCTTGGAAGGTAATAGCGGAGGGAGTGAGCAGTTCTTC. This sequence joins TRBV5-1 and TRBJ2-1; perhaps TRBD2 as D (6 bases). Looked up from germline, CDR1 is SGHRS and CDR2 is YFSETQ. CDR3 length: 16 amino acids. Trimming took 0 bases from V and 9 from J, leaving 19 bases between them.